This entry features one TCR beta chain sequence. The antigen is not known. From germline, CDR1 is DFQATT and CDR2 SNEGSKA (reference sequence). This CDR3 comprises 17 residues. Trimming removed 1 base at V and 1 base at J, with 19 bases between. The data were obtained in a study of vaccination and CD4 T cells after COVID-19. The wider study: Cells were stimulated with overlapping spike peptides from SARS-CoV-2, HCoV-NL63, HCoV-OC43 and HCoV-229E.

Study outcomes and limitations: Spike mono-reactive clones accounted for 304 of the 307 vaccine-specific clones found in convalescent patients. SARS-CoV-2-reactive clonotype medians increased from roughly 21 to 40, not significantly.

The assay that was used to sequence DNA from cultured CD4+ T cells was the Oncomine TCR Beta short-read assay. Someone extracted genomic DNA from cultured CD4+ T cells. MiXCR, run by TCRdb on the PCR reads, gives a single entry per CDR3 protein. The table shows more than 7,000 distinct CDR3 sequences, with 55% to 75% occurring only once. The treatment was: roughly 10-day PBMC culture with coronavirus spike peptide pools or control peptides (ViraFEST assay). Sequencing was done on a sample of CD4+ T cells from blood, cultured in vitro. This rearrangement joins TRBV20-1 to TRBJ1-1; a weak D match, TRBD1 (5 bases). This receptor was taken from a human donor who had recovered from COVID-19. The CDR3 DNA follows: TGCAGTGCTAGAGTCCAGGTGGAGCAGGGAAGGAACACTGAAGCTTTCTTT. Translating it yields CSARVQVEQGRNTEAFF.